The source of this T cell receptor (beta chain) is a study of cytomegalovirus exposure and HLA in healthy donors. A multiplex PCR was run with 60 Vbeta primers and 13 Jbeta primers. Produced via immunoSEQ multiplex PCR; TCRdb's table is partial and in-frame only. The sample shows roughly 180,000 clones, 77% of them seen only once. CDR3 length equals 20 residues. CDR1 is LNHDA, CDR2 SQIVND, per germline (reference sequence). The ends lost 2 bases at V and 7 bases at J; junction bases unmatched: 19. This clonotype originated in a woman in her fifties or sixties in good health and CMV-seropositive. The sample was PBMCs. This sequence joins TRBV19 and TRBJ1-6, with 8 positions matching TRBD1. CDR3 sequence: CASSIRGNLGTGPFNSPLHF. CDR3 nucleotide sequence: TGTGCCAGTAGTATAAGGGGAAACCTCGGGACAGGACCTTTCAATTCACCCCTCCACTTT.